These T cell receptor beta chains were read from a single sample in a study of radiation and T cells in renal cell carcinoma. This table comes from immunoSEQ multiplex PCR, and its TCRdb copy is limited to in-frame clones, with some not included. In the table there are about 150,000 clones, roughly 90% of which are singletons. Sequencing used blood, obtained from a patient whose treatment included radiotherapy and nephrectomy. All receptors derive from a woman in her forties or fifties with renal cell carcinoma. CDR3s include the opening cysteine and the closing phenylalanine or tryptophan. D genes are given only for firm matches. Clone size is shown for a subset of rows, as once, few, many or a class of expanded clone.

TRBJ2-3 | TRBV19 | . | . | TGTGCCAGTAGTGTGGGGGGCAGGGATACGCAGTATTTT | CASSVGGRDTQYF
TRBJ2-5 | TRBV12-2 | . | once | TGTGCAAGTCGCAAACCATCGGGACAACAAGAGACCCAGTACTTC | CASRKPSGQQETQYF
TRBJ1-1 | TRBV27 | . | . | TGTGCCAGCAGTCCAATTGATGAGGTGAACACTGAAGCTTTCTTT | CASSPIDEVNTEAFF
TRBJ1-1 | TRBV10-3 | . | . | TGTGCCATCAGTGGGCAGGGCTCGAACACTGAAGCTTTCTTT | CAISGQGSNTEAFF
TRBJ1-4 | TRBV6-1 | . | few | TGTGCCACCCTCTCAATGTGGGGGTTTAGTGAAAAACTGTTTTTT | CATLSMWGFSEKLFF
TRBJ2-3 | TRBV10-3 | . | . | TGTGCCATCAAAGAGGGAGGGGGACATACGCAGTATTTT | CAIKEGGGHTQYF
TRBJ2-1 | TRBV7-2 | . | . | TGTGCCAGCAGCTTATCAAGGGTAGGCAATGAGCAGTTCTTC | CASSLSRVGNEQFF
TRBJ2-7 | TRBV2 | TRBD2 | . | TGTGCCAGCAGTGAACGCGGGGGGCCCTCCTACGAGCAGTACTTC | CASSERGGPSYEQYF
TRBJ1-1 | TRBV4-1 | . | . | TGCGCCAGCAGCCAAGAGAGGAACACTGAAGCTTTCTTT | CASSQERNTEAFF
TRBJ1-2 | TRBV5-1 | . | . | TGCGCCAGCAGCTCGGCCGCCGGGACAAAAACGGGCTACACCTTC | CASSSAAGTKTGYTF
TRBJ1-3 | TRBV4-3 | TRBD1 | . | TGCGCCAGCAGCCCGGGACAGGGAACCTCTAGTGGAAACACCATATATTTT | CASSPGQGTSSGNTIYF
TRBJ2-7 | TRBV27 | . | once | TGTGCCAGCAGTTTCTCCATCAACTACGAGCAGTACTTC | CASSFSINYEQYF
TRBJ1-1 | TRBV11-3 | . | once | TGTGCCAGCAGCTTAGGAGGGTTCTTT | CASSLGGFF
TRBJ1-1 | TRBV2 | . | . | TGTGCCACATTAAGACAGCCGAACACTGAAGCTTTCTTT | CATLRQPNTEAFF
TRBJ2-7 | TRBV5-4 | . | once | TGTGCCAGCAGCTTGGCCGGGACCTCCTACGAGCAGTACTTC | CASSLAGTSYEQYF
TRBJ1-6 | TRBV9 | TRBD1 | . | TGTGCCAGCAGCGTAATGACAGGGCCGAATTCACCCCTCCACTTT | CASSVMTGPNSPLHF
TRBJ1-4 | TRBV7-2 | TRBD1 | . | TGTGCCAGCAGCCCGGACAGGGGAGCAAATGAAAAACTGTTTTTT | CASSPDRGANEKLFF
TRBJ1-1 | TRBV10-1 | . | . | TGCGCCAGCCCGGTCCCAGAGAGAAAGAACACTGAAGCTTTCTTT | CASPVPERKNTEAFF
TRBJ1-4 | TRBV25-1 | . | . | TGTGCCAGCAGTGAATGGGCAGCTGGGAACGAAAAACTGTTTTTT | CASSEWAAGNEKLFF
TRBJ2-2 | TRBV5-1 | . | . | TGCGCCAGCAGCTCACATGGATCCGGGGAGCTGTTTTTT | CASSSHGSGELFF
TRBJ2-2 | TRBV18 | . | once | TGTGCCAGCTCACCACCGCGTCAGGACACCGGGGAGCTGTTTTTT | CASSPPRQDTGELFF
TRBJ2-2 | TRBV5-1 | . | . | TGCGCCAGCAGACGGGACGGATCGAACACCGGGGAGCTGTTTTTT | CASRRDGSNTGELFF
TRBJ2-1 | TRBV5-6 | . | . | TGTGCCAGCAGCCTCCGGTCAGAGCAGTTCTTC | CASSLRSEQFF
TRBJ2-7 | TRBV5-1 | TRBD1 | few | TGCGCCAGCAGCTTCACAGGGGACTCCTACGAGCAGTACTTC | CASSFTGDSYEQYF
TRBJ1-2 | TRBV2 | . | . | TGTGCCAGCTTGGCTGGCCCCCGGGACTATGGCTACACCTTC | CASLAGPRDYGYTF
TRBJ1-5 | TRBV5-1 | . | . | TGCGCCAGCAGCTTGGGGGGGAGCAATCAGCCCCAGCATTTT | CASSLGGSNQPQHF
TRBJ1-1 | TRBV28 | . | . | TGTGCCAGCAGTTTATCGCAGGCCCCTGAAGCTTTCTTT | CASSLSQAPEAFF
TRBJ1-2 | TRBV6-5 | . | . | TGTGCCAGCAGTTCCTCGGGGAACTATGGCTACACCTTC | CASSSSGNYGYTF
TRBJ2-7 | TRBV7-9 | . | once | TGTGCCAGCAGCTTACTGGGACTGAACTACGAGCAGTACTTC | CASSLLGLNYEQYF
TRBJ2-3 | TRBV5-1 | TRBD2 | . | TGCGCCAGCAGCACCTGGGGGGGAGGGTCAGATACGCAGTATTTT | CASSTWGGGSDTQYF
TRBJ2-5 | TRBV5-4 | TRBD2 | . | TGTGCCAGCAGCTTGGCTCGGACTAGGAGGCAAGAGACCCAGTACTTC | CASSLARTRRQETQYF
TRBJ1-4 | TRBV25-1 | . | . | TGTGCCAGCAGTGAGGCCGGTAGTGAAAAACTGTTTTTT | CASSEAGSEKLFF
TRBJ2-3 | TRBV7-2 | . | . | TGTGCCAGCAGCTTAGCCCCAAGCACAGATACGCAGTATTTT | CASSLAPSTDTQYF
TRBJ1-5 | TRBV6-6 | . | . | TGTGCCAGCAGTGCTTTGGGGGGGGGTAGCAATCAGCCCCAGCATTTT | CASSALGGGSNQPQHF
TRBJ1-2 | TRBV7-8 | . | . | TGTGCCAGCAGCTTAGCAGGAGACCCCTATGGCTACACCTTC | CASSLAGDPYGYTF
TRBJ1-5 | TRBV5-1 | . | . | TGCGCCAGCAGCTTGGCCGGGTATAGCCATCAGCCCCAGCATTTT | CASSLAGYSHQPQHF
TRBJ1-6 | TRBV7-8 | . | . | TGTGCCAGCAGATTGACTGGGACACCTAATTCACCCCTCCACTTT | CASRLTGTPNSPLHF
TRBJ2-5 | TRBV5-4 | TRBD2 | . | TGTGCCAGCAGCTTGGAGCTAGCGGGGGACCAAGAGACCCAGTACTTC | CASSLELAGDQETQYF
TRBJ1-2 | TRBV7-2 | . | . | TGTGCCAGCAGCCCCCGGAACTATGGCTACACCTTC | CASSPRNYGYTF
TRBJ1-3 | TRBV19 | . | once | TGTGCCAGTAGTATGGGCAGGCCTGGAAACACCATATATTTT | CASSMGRPGNTIYF
TRBJ1-5 | TRBV18 | TRBD1 | . | TGTGCCAGCTCATCTGGACAGGACCCCGGGCCCCAGCATTTT | CASSSGQDPGPQHF
TRBJ2-2 | TRBV18 | TRBD1 | . | TGTGCCAGCTCACCACCGCGGACAGGCCCCCCTGCTTCACTTTACACCGGGGAGCTGTTTTTT | CASSPPRTGPPASLYTGELFF